The clone carrying this T cell receptor (beta chain) was detected a few times. This entry comes from a study of blood T cells in healthy people across ages. The CDR3 length is 14 residues. CDR1 and CDR2 (germline): KGHSH, LQKENI. The V end was cut by 0 bases, the J end by 6 bases, with 9 bases between. A second PCR, run for about 6 to 11 cycles, used a sample-barcoded 5' primer plus a J-beta primer mix. A single record per CDR3 protein comes from TCRdb applying MiXCR to the 5' RACE reads. The sample lists 800,000 to 950,000 distinct CDR3 sequences, under 40% occurring once. This chain joins TRBV18 and TRBJ2-1; D may be TRBD2 (6 bases). The TCR originated in a man aged 18 to 29 in good health. The sequencing input was blood. The CDR3 DNA reads TGTGCCAGCTCACCACCTTCCGGGAGCAATGAGCAGTTCTTC. Translating gives CASSPPSGSNEQFF.